This TCR beta chain was identified in a study of response to subunit inactivated influenza vaccine. Findings and limits, study-wide: Each seasonal flu vaccination may recruit only limited new T cells, authors suggested.

TCRdb redid the calling of the RT-PCR reads with MiXCR, one entry per CDR3 protein. The data show hundreds of thousands of distinct CDR3 sequences, about 15% seen once. CDR1 LGHDT and CDR2 YNNKEL come from the germline V gene (reference sequence). The V gene end was trimmed by 2 bases and the J gene end by 10 bases; junction bases not matched to a gene: 6. The CDR3 consists of 14 residues. Concerning this clonotype itself: The antigen is undetermined.

The TCR comes from a man aged 45-65 years who received an inactivated influenza vaccine. The sample in question was PBMCs from blood, obtained around 14 days before vaccination. The V call is TRBV3-1, the J call TRBJ2-4; 9 bases map to TRBD2. The CDR3 DNA reads TGTGCCAGCAGCCAAACTCGACTAGCGGAGATTCAGTACTTC. Translating it yields CASSQTRLAEIQYF.